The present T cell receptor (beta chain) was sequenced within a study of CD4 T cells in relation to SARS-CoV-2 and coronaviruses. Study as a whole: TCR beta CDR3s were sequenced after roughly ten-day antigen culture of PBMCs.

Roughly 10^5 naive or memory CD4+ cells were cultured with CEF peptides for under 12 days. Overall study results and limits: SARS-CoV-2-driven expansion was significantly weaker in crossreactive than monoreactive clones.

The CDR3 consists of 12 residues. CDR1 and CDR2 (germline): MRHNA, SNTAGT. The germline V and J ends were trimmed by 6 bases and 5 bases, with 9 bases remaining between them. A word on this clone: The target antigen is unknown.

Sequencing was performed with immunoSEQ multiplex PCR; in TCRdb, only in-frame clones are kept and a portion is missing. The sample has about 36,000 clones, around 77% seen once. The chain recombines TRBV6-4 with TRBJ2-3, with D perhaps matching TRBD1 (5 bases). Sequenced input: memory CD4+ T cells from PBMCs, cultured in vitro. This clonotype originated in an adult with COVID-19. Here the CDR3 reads CASRKRGDTQYF. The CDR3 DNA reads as TGTGCCAGCAGAAAAAGGGGAGATACGCAGTATTTT.